This T cell receptor (beta chain) originates from a study of blood T cells in healthy people across ages. Broader study findings: A greater number of naive CD4+ cells and higher diversity distinguished long-lived donors from aged donors.

About this clonotype itself: The antigen is undetermined.

Extractions gave at least 5.5 micrograms of total RNA per sample. This CDR3 is 14 amino acids long. V lost 1 base and J 5 bases, leaving 9 bases between the germline ends. CDR1 is LGHNA, CDR2 YNFKEQ, per germline. A second roughly 6 to 12 cycle PCR used barcoded and J-beta primers. Each CDR3 protein gets one entry after TCRdb re-called the 5' RACE reads with MiXCR. The sample yields about 1.1 million distinct CDR3 sequences, roughly two fifths seen once. This receptor was obtained from a man aged 18-30 years in good health. The V gene is TRBV4-2, the J gene TRBJ1-5; no clear D gene. The source material was blood. The CDR3 DNA reads TGTGCCAGCAGCCAAGGGACCTCCTATCAGCCCCAGCATTTT. It specifies CASSQGTSYQPQHF.